These 17 T cell receptor beta chains were sequenced from one sample in a study of blood T cell repertoires in COVID-19. Assay: immunoSEQ multiplex PCR; the TCRdb copy retains only in-frame clones and omits some. The sample has tens of thousands of clones; around 90% are singletons. Sequenced material: peripheral blood. The source is a human donor in a cohort sampled during active COVID-19.

The rearrangement joins TRBV19 to TRBJ1-1; D gene ambiguous. The CDR3 contains 14 residues. CDR1 is LNHDA and CDR2 is SQIVND in the germline V gene (reference sequence). The V gene lost 5 bases and the J gene lost 2 bases, with 12 bases spanning the gap. The CDR3 is CASSPTRVNTEAFF. The CDR3 DNA is TGTGCCAGTAGTCCGACTCGGGTAAACACTGAAGCTTTCTTT. Together with reference TRBV19 and TRBJ1-1, the CDR3 gives the full variable domain: DGGITQSPKYLFRKEGQNVTLSCEQNLNHDAMYWYRQDPGQGLRLIYYSQIVNDFQKGDIAEGYSVSREKKESFPLTVTSAQKNPTAFYLCASSPTRVNTEAFFGQGTRLTVV.

The chain recombines TRBV19 with TRBJ1-2; maybe TRBD1 (5 bases). The CDR3 sequence is 12 residues long. CDR1 is LNHDA and CDR2 is SQIVND in the germline V gene (reference sequence). Trimming took off 5 bases at V and 7 bases at J, with 11 bases between the two ends. Written as DNA, the CDR3 is TGTGCCAGTAGTTCCTCAGGGTCTGGCTACACCTTC. It translates to CASSSSGSGYTF.

The rearrangement links TRBV7-8 to TRBJ2-3; maybe TRBD2 (6 bases). Germline V gene lookup returns CDR1 SGHVS and CDR2 FQNEAQ. The CDR3 sequence is 15 residues long. The V and J ends lost 5 bases and 2 bases respectively, with 14 bases between them. DNA for the CDR3: TGTGCCAGCAGCCTTCAAACTAGCTACACAGATACGCAGTATTTT. Its translation: CASSLQTSYTDTQYF. Filled out from reference TRBV7-8 and TRBJ2-3, the complete variable domain reads GAGVSQSPRYKVAKRGQDVALRCDPISGHVSLFWYQQALGQGPEFLTYFQNEAQLDKSGLPSDRFFAERPEGSVSTLKIQRTQQEDSAVYLCASSLQTSYTDTQYFGPGTRLTVL.

This clone was found a few times. The CDR3 region is CASSPRGYTDTQYF. DNA for the CDR3: TGTGCCAGCAGCCCCAGGGGTTACACAGATACGCAGTATTTT. This chain connects TRBV7-9 to TRBJ2-3, with a possible D match to TRBD1 (6 bases). The CDR3 is made up of 14 amino acids. V lost 5 bases to trimming and J lost 2 bases, with 11 bases between them. CDR1 and CDR2 (germline): SEHNR, FQNEAQ (reference sequence). The entire variable domain, with the rest obtained from reference TRBV7-9 and TRBJ2-3, is as follows: DTGVSQNPRHKITKRGQNVTFRCDPISEHNRLYWYRQTLGQGPEFLTYFQNEAQLEKSRLLSDRFSAERPKGSFSTLEIQRTEQGDSAMYLCASSPRGYTDTQYFGPGTRLTVL.

The chain uses TRBV18 and TRBJ2-5; D is unresolved. Germline V gene sequence: CDR1 KGHSH, CDR2 LQKENI. Trimming removed 3 bases from V and 1 base from J, with 9 bases in between. The CDR3 length is 14 residues. This chain's CDR3 is CASSPDTRQETQYF. The CDR3 DNA is TGTGCCAGCTCACCCGACACCCGCCAAGAGACCCAGTACTTC. The complete variable domain, with remaining parts taken from reference TRBV18 and TRBJ2-5, reads NAGVMQNPRHLVRRRGQEARLRCSPMKGHSHVYWYRQLPEEGLKFMVYLQKENIIDESGMPKERFSAEFPKEGPSILRIQQVVRGDSAAYFCASSPDTRQETQYFGPGTRLLVL.

This clone was found once. The chain couples TRBV2 to TRBJ2-6; 7 bases align to TRBD1. There are 15 residues in the CDR3. Germline CDR1 reads SNHLY; CDR2 reads FYNNEI. V lost 5 bases, J lost 3 bases, and 4 bases stayed unmatched. The CDR3 bases are TGTGCCAGCAGTCAAAGGACAGGTGGGGCCAACGTCCTGACTTTC. It is translated as CASSQRTGGANVLTF.

The chain joins TRBV5-4 to TRBJ1-1, with unresolved D. Germline V lookup: CDR1 SGHNT, CDR2 YYREEE (reference sequence). CDR3 length: 13 residues. Deletions cut 0 bases from V and 7 bases from J, with 10 bases between. The CDR3 here is CASSLGEWGEAFF. Written as DNA, the CDR3 is TGTGCCAGCAGCTTGGGGGAGTGGGGTGAAGCTTTCTTT.

V usage is TRBV5-1 and J usage is TRBJ2-7; the match to TRBD1 covers 9 bases. The CDR3 is 14 residues long. Germline values: CDR1 SGHRS, CDR2 YFSETQ. With V trimmed by 4 bases and J by 5 bases, 7 bases remained unmatched. CDR3 coding DNA: TGCGCCAGCAGCAAAGGACAGGGGTTGAACGAGCAGTACTTC. As protein: CASSKGQGLNEQYF.

A single count supports this clone. This chain connects TRBV3-1 (or the pseudogene TRBV3-2) to TRBJ2-7; a possible D gene is TRBD1 (6 bases). CDR3 length equals 13 residues. Germline-derived CDR1 and CDR2 are LGHDT and YNNKEL (reference sequence). Trimming stripped 8 bases from V and 3 bases from J, with 14 bases between. In DNA form, the CDR3 reads TGTGCCAGCCAGGGGACGGAAGACTACGAGCAGTACTTC. Translating it yields CASQGTEDYEQYF.

The chain is built from TRBV18 and TRBJ2-7; D gene uncertain. The V gene lost 0 bases and the J gene lost 5 bases, with 14 bases spanning the gap. The CDR3 is made up of 15 amino acids. Looked up from germline, CDR1 is KGHSH and CDR2 is LQKENI. The CDR3 sequence: CASSPPIPTAHEQYF. In DNA form, the CDR3 reads TGTGCCAGCTCACCACCGATCCCTACAGCCCACGAGCAGTACTTC.

The chain employs TRBV12-3 or TRBV12-4 and TRBJ2-1; TRBD2 aligns across 8 bases. The CDR3 covers 13 residues. V was clipped by 6 bases and J by 6 bases; unmatched bases: 4. CDR3 region: CASRTSVGNEQFF. CDR3 DNA: TGTGCCAGCAGGACTAGCGTCGGCAATGAGCAGTTCTTC.

The chain employs TRBV12-5 and TRBJ2-7; D gene unclear. The CDR3 consists of 14 residues. Trimming pared 2 bases from V and 0 bases from J, leaving 8 bases between. Germline V gives CDR1 LGHNT, CDR2 FRNRAP. CDR3 nucleotides: TGTGCTAGTGGTTTGCGCGGCAGCTCCTACGAGCAGTACTTC. Amino acids: CASGLRGSSYEQYF. Together with reference TRBV12-5 and TRBJ2-7, the CDR3 gives the full variable domain: DARVTQTPRHKVTEMGQEVTMRCQPILGHNTVFWYRQTMMQGLELLAYFRNRAPLDDSGMPKDRFSAEMPDATLATLKIQPSEPRDSAVYFCASGLRGSSYEQYFGPGTRLTVT.

The chain couples TRBV19 to TRBJ2-7; perhaps TRBD1 as D (7 bases). The germline CDR1 and CDR2 sequences are LNHDA and SQIVND (reference sequence). Trimming removed 3 bases at V and 4 bases at J, with 16 bases between. The CDR3 is 15 amino acids. The CDR3 sequence: CASSISGQGGYEQYF. The DNA of the CDR3 is TGTGCCAGTAGTATTAGTGGTCAGGGGGGATACGAGCAGTACTTC.

This chain links TRBV2 with TRBJ2-1; D is perhaps TRBD2 (6 bases). The CDR3 totals 11 residues. V lost 8 bases, J lost 9 bases, and 11 bases lay in between. Per the germline V gene, CDR1 is SNHLY and CDR2 is FYNNEI. In nucleotides, the CDR3 is TGTGCCAGCCAGGCGGGGAGTGAGCAGTTCTTC. Its protein product is CASQAGSEQFF.

The rearrangement joins TRBV30 to TRBJ2-7, with D unclear. Germline CDR1 GTSNPN, CDR2 SVGIG (reference sequence). V was trimmed by 2 bases and J by 3 bases, leaving 8 bases between them. The CDR3 totals 12 residues. Here the CDR3 DNA reads TGTGCCTGGAGTCGACAATACTACGAGCAGTACTTC. Its translation: CAWSRQYYEQYF.

This chain joins TRBV6-2 or TRBV6-3 and TRBJ2-7; D unresolved. Trimming left V 5 bases short and J 2 bases short, with 10 bases between. Germline V lookup: CDR1 MNHEY, CDR2 SVGEGT. This CDR3 has 13 residues. CDR3 nucleotides: TGTGCCAGCAGTACAGACGGTACCTACGAGCAGTACTTC. Protein sequence: CASSTDGTYEQYF.

The chain carries TRBV2 and TRBJ1-2, with D unclear. The V gene lost 4 bases and the J gene lost 8 bases, with 17 bases spanning the gap. The CDR3 contains 14 residues. The germline CDR1 and CDR2 sequences are SNHLY and FYNNEI. The DNA of the CDR3 is TGTGCCAGCAGTGTTGGAACAGAGCCGTGGGGCTACACCTTC. This encodes CASSVGTEPWGYTF.